The 21 T cell receptor beta chains below come from one sample, sequenced in a study of regulatory T cells in long-lasting Graves disease (dated by TCRdb to 2020 to 2022). Interpreted using the paper, the time point label stands for: newly diagnosed GD, antithyroid drugs for less than 3 months. For both TCR sequencing and RNA sequencing, RNA was extracted from PBMCs in TRIzol. The library was generated by multiplex PCR. Sequenced using an Illumina HiSeq 4000. To build TCR beta libraries, CDR3 regions were amplified by Arm-PCR using iRepertoire HTBI primers. TCRdb trimmed public reads at Q25 via fastp, called clones via MiXCR and kept in-frame beta chains. Every CDR3 protein is listed once, alongside the most common genes and DNA of its rows. The sample profile shows hundreds of thousands of distinct CDR3 sequences; around 15% of them were found once. 25% to 30% of the sample comes from the top ten.

These data also formed part of another study, on T cells in Graves' hyperthyroidism and ophthalmopathy.

Sequenced here: peripheral blood mononuclear cells (PBMCs), sampled at new diagnosis, from a patient treated with antithyroid drugs. These TCRs come from a man aged 40-50 years with Graves disease. Donor details come from another sample of the same person, matched by shared clones.

This clonotype was counted many times. CDR3 DNA sequence: TGCAGTGCTAGACGGAGGTTAGCGGGCTGGGAGACCCAGTACTTC. Translation: CSARRRLAGWETQYF. J is TRBJ2-5 and V is TRBV20-1, with 7 bases aligning to TRBD2. In germline, CDR1 is DFQATT, CDR2 SNEGSKA (reference sequence). The CDR3 sequence is 15 residues long. J lost 5 bases, V lost 2 bases, and 11 bases had no gene match.

This clonotype was detected ten times or more. The chain joins TRBV7-3 to TRBJ1-1; D call uncertain. Per the germline V gene, CDR1 is SGHTA and CDR2 is FQGTGA. V lost 5 bases to trimming and J lost 1 base, with 11 bases between them. This CDR3 spans 14 amino acids. The CDR3 region is CASSPAGRNTEAFF. In DNA form, the CDR3 reads TGTGCCAGCAGCCCCGCCGGGAGGAACACTGAAGCTTTCTTT. Complete variable domain (other parts from reference TRBV7-3 and TRBJ1-1): GAGVSQTPSNKVTEKGKYVELRCDPISGHTALYWYRQSLGQGPEFLIYFQGTGAADDSGLPNDRFFAVRPEGSVSTLKIQRTERGDSAVYLCASSPAGRNTEAFFGQGTRLTVV.

This clonotype has at least ten counts. V is TRBV9 and J is TRBJ1-5; 10 nucleotides align to TRBD1. The CDR3 covers 16 residues. CDR1 is SGDLS and CDR2 is YYNGEE in the germline V gene. J lost 1 base, V lost 4 bases, and 5 bases had no gene match. The CDR3 protein is CASSPGTGASNQPQHF. The CDR3 nucleotides read TGTGCCAGCAGCCCGGGGACAGGGGCAAGCAATCAGCCCCAGCATTTT.

The table lists this clonotype with many counts. This chain connects TRBV28 to TRBJ1-2; D unresolved. The CDR3 spans 12 residues. The V end lost 8 bases, the J end lost 2 bases, and 9 bases lay between the germline ends. Germline V lookup: CDR1 MDHEN, CDR2 SYDVKM. CDR3 amino acids: CASALGNYGYTF. In nucleotides, the CDR3 is TGTGCCAGCGCACTGGGAAACTATGGCTACACCTTC.

This clonotype was counted at least ten times. This rearrangement joins TRBV27 to TRBJ2-3; the match to TRBD2 covers 8 bases. There are 15 residues in the CDR3. The V gene's germline CDR1 is MNHEY and CDR2 SMNVEV (reference sequence). V dropped 5 bases and J dropped 6; count of bases not matched to a gene: 10. CDR3 in DNA: TGTGCCAGCAGTACTGCCGGGACGGGGGGGGATACGCAGTATTTT. It is translated as CASSTAGTGGDTQYF.

CDR3 DNA: TGTGCCAGTAGCCGAAGTGGGGATCCCGGGGAGCTGTTTTTT. As protein: CASSRSGDPGELFF. The J gene is TRBJ2-2, the V gene TRBV19; D not resolved. CDR1 and CDR2 from the germline V gene are LNHDA and SQIVND (reference sequence). Deletions cut 6 bases from V and 6 bases from J, with 14 bases between. There are 14 residues in the CDR3.

Turning to this clonotype: This may be a read error, as it is one base from a much larger clone. The CDR3 DNA sequence: TGCGCCAGCAGCGCGACTTTGGGGGCAGCTACTCTCGAGCAGTTCTTC. Encoded protein: CASSATLGAATLEQFF. The chain has TRBV5-1 and TRBJ2-1, with a tentative D call TRBD1 (6 bases). The CDR3 sequence is 16 residues long. The V and J ends lost 4 bases and 10 bases respectively, with 24 bases between them. Germline V gene data show CDR1 as SGHRS and CDR2 as YFSETQ.

This clonotype was seen a handful of times. V is TRBV12-5 and J is TRBJ2-7, with TRBD1 identical over 10 bases. This CDR3 has 15 amino acids. Germline lookup yields CDR1 LGHNT and CDR2 FRNRAP. V lost 0 bases and J lost 4; bases outside the gene matches: 3. In nucleotides, the CDR3 is TGTGCTAGTGGTTTGGTAGGGACAGGGGCGTACGAGCAGTACTTC. Its translation is CASGLVGTGAYEQYF.

This clonotype was seen many times. The chain recombines TRBV15 with TRBJ1-1; D ambiguous. Germline CDR1 and CDR2: LNHNV and YYDKDF (reference sequence). CDR3 length: 15 amino acids. Trimming shortened V by 6 bases and J by 0 bases, and 14 bases separated the two germline ends. CDR3 sequence (DNA): TGTGCCACCAGTCAACTCGGAGGGATGAACACTGAAGCTTTCTTT. This sequence encodes CATSQLGGMNTEAFF.

The chain uses TRBV5-1 and TRBJ1-6; 8 bases are a match to TRBD1. CDR3 length: 15 residues. Per germline, CDR1 SGHRS and CDR2 YFSETQ. V shed 4 bases, J shed 5 bases, and the junction held 5 bases outside the gene matches. CDR3 in amino acids: CASSTTGGNNSPLHF. CDR3 coding DNA: TGCGCCAGCAGCACCACAGGGGGAAATAATTCACCCCTCCACTTT.

CDR3 sequence: CASSSDGSYGYTF. The CDR3 coding sequence is TGTGCCAGTAGTTCCGACGGGAGTTATGGCTACACCTTC. This chain uses TRBV19 with TRBJ1-2; D unresolved. This CDR3 has 13 residues. Per germline, CDR1 LNHDA and CDR2 SQIVND (reference sequence). With 5 bases removed from V and 5 bases from J, the gap between germline ends came to 12 bases.

This clonotype has more than one count but fewer than ten. This could be a read error, since a much larger clone is one nucleotide away. The V and J genes are TRBV20-1 and TRBJ2-5, with TRBD2 matching 11 bases. Germline V lookup: CDR1 DFQATT, CDR2 SNEGSKA (reference sequence). V shed 2 bases and J 11 bases; nucleotides not matched to a gene: 13. CDR3 length: 15 residues. The CDR3 sequence: CSARLTSGTWGEQYF. CDR3 nucleotide sequence: TGCAGTGCTAGATTGACTAGCGGGACTTGGGGTGAGCAGTACTTC.

This clonotype was recorded many times. V is TRBV18 and J is TRBJ2-7, with D unclear. Looked up from germline, CDR1 is KGHSH and CDR2 is LQKENI. Trimming removed 0 bases from V and 6 bases from J, with 12 bases in between. The CDR3 extends over 14 amino acids. CDR3 coding DNA: TGTGCCAGCTCACCACCGGCCTCCTCGGGCGAGCAGTACTTC. Translated: CASSPPASSGEQYF.

This clonotype was observed at least ten times. This chain links TRBV24-1 with TRBJ1-1; TRBD1 matches at 7 bases. V shed 3 bases, J shed 7 bases, and the junction held 4 bases outside the gene matches. The CDR3 length is 13 residues. The V gene's germline CDR1 is KGHDR and CDR2 SFDVKD. The CDR3 here is CATSDVYRGEAFF. The CDR3 DNA follows: TGTGCCACCAGTGATGTATACAGGGGTGAAGCTTTCTTT.

This clonotype has a count of ten or more. The chain combines TRBV4-3 with TRBJ1-3; the D is unclear. In germline, CDR1 is LGHNA, CDR2 YSLEER. CDR3 length equals 15 residues. Trimming removed 6 bases at V and 0 bases at J, with 12 bases between. CDR3: CASSLNTGSGNTIYF. The CDR3 nucleotides are TGCGCCAGCAGTCTAAATACCGGCTCTGGAAACACCATATATTTT.

As for this clonotype: Just one base apart from a much larger clone, this may be a read error. The rearrangement joins TRBV6-2 or TRBV6-3 to TRBJ2-5; 11 bases line up with TRBD1. The CDR3 totals 16 residues. Germline CDR1 and CDR2: MNHEY and SVGEGT. Trimming at V came to 7 bases and at J to 5 bases, leaving 12 bases not matched to a gene. CDR3 nucleotide sequence: TGTGCCAGCATCCAGAACGGACAGGGGGCATGGGAGACCCAGTACTTC. Its protein is CASIQNGQGAWETQYF.

There are many counts of this clonotype. The chain joins TRBV20-1 to TRBJ2-1; 7 bases map to TRBD2. CDR1 is DFQATT, CDR2 SNEGSKA, per germline (reference sequence). The CDR3 runs 14 residues. After removal of 3 bases from V and 6 bases from J, the junction contained 8 bases not matched to a gene. The DNA of the CDR3 is TGCAGTGCTAGCGGGACTACCTCGCCCAATGAGCAGTTCTTC. This translates into CSASGTTSPNEQFF.

This clonotype has ten or more counts. The chain carries TRBV6-1 and TRBJ1-2; maybe TRBD1 (5 bases). Per the germline V gene, CDR1 is MNHNS and CDR2 is SASEGT. This CDR3 spans 13 amino acids. Trimming left V 3 bases short and J 7 bases short, with 12 bases between. CDR3 sequence (DNA): TGTGCCAGCAGTGAGGAGAGGGGATCTGGCTACACCTTC. Amino acids: CASSEERGSGYTF.

This clonotype occurred a few times. The chain is built from TRBV7-9 and TRBJ1-4; D is unresolved. The V gene lost 3 bases and the J gene lost 0 bases, with 5 bases spanning the gap. The CDR3 runs 14 residues. Germline V gene lookup returns CDR1 SEHNR and CDR2 FQNEAQ (reference sequence). CDR3 coding DNA: TGTGCCAGCAGCTTCTATGCAACTAATGAAAAACTGTTTTTT. It translates to CASSFYATNEKLFF.

Worth noting for this clonotype: This may be a read error: a much more frequent sequence differs by one nucleotide. The rearrangement links TRBV28 to TRBJ2-7; D unclear. Germline V lookup: CDR1 MDHEN, CDR2 SYDVKM. The CDR3 runs 12 residues. The CDR3 DNA reads TGTGTCAGCAGCTACAGCGCCTACGAGCAGTACTTC. Protein: CVSSYSAYEQYF.

This clonotype has ten or more counts. V usage is TRBV10-3 and J usage is TRBJ2-7; no clear D gene. Germline CDR1 reads ENHRY; CDR2 reads SYGVKD. There are 14 residues in the CDR3. Trimming cost V 1 base and J 2 bases, with 9 bases left between them. The CDR3 sequence: CAISELTFAYEQYF. The DNA of the CDR3 is TGTGCCATCAGTGAGTTAACATTCGCCTACGAGCAGTACTTC.